This T cell receptor (beta chain) is drawn from a study of beta chain features in type 1 diabetes (dated by TCRdb to the late 2010s). Regarding the research as a whole: Patients and healthy donors did not differ in mean age, gender distribution, total cell number or subset yield. In the study, TCRB repertoires of sorted circulating CD4+ T cell subsets from recently diagnosed type 1 diabetes patients were compared with those of matched healthy donors. Regulatory and stem cell-like memory subsets were isolated from only 8 patients and about 8 healthy donors, whereas naive and central memory subsets came from all 28 donors. A total of 107,917,701 sorted cells were examined across all samples, and RNA yield correlated strongly with the number of cells per subset. General findings and caveats noted by the study authors: Shorter templates might have been favored by PCR, but patient and control samples were amplified and corrected together, so both groups would have been affected equally by any skew. The naive, central memory and regulatory TCRB repertoires appeared to resemble one another more closely among patients than among healthy donors. Only small numbers of individuals were included in the HLA sub-analyses, which left unresolved whether HLA type had any influence on TCRB rearrangement. Because cDNA rather than genomic DNA was sequenced, highly expressing activated cells could have been over-represented, although no difference in activation and CD3 levels was found between groups. In all four CD4+ subsets, TCRB CDR3 length was moderately but significantly shorter in type 1 diabetes patients. At VDJ recombination sites, patients with type 1 diabetes made fewer insertions and deleted more nucleotides, a pattern implying thymic rearrangement abnormalities.

V loses 5 bases, J loses 3 bases, and the germline ends lie 20 bases apart. The CDR3 covers 16 residues, taking in both the cysteine and the phenylalanine. The retained sequence is limited to the CDR3, 48 bases, with the frame set at the first base. The germline V gene (reference sequence) sets CDR1 to SEHNR and CDR2 to FQNEAQ. All of the isolated RNA was reverse transcribed with the High Capacity cDNA Reverse Transcription Kit, so expressed TCRB transcripts were sequenced. For stem cell-like memory T cell samples, survey-depth immunoSEQ sequencing was used, averaging about 1 million total reads per sample. After sorted cells were lysed in RLT buffer, RNA was extracted with DNase-treated RNeasy Micro or Mini kits, with the choice depending on cell number. Each cell subset was processed on its own to prevent cross-contamination, while patient and healthy donor samples were processed together. The immunoSEQ multiplex PCR was used to amplify TCRB sequences from cDNA, yielding 87-bp fragments that span the CDR3 region. The amplicons were sequenced using the Illumina HiSeq platform. Per the authors' processing: PCR bias was computationally corrected using synthetic template baselines, reads within Hamming distance 2 were collapsed, and singletons that could not be merged were discarded. Reads were aligned against IMGT to assign V, D and J genes, CDR3 length and insertions or deletions at six rearrangement sites. Clonotype counts were normalized to sorted cell number within each subset before computing true diversity and Gini coefficients with the tcR R package. Repertoire sharing was quantified using the overlap coefficient calculated on TCRB nucleotide sequences. Drawn from immuneACCESS, this table holds only the in-frame rearrangements with V and J called that TCRdb kept. Clones are partly lost; checked studies trace under half to an unresolved V gene and leave the rest unexplained. That table is the source of V, J and clone size, and D and trimming were worked out from the DNA. The table for this sample lists tens of thousands of clones; under 70% of them were counted only once. Jointly, the top ten make up about 1% of the sample.

From each donor, a single peripheral blood sample of approximately 110 mL on average was drawn into heparinised tubes. Using a panel that included CD45RO, CCR7, CD25, CD127, CD95 and CD27, naive, central memory, regulatory and stem cell-like memory CD4+ T cells were sorted on a BD FACSAria II. A purity above 98% was achieved for all sorted populations. PBMCs were separated immediately by Lymphoprep density gradient centrifugation and were stained directly, without being cultured. So that batch effects would be minimized, each experiment stained and sorted samples in pairs, pairing one healthy donor with one patient. About this clone itself: The antigen this receptor binds is unknown. Per-base qualities were not stored, and no clone one base away is much larger.

The V and J genes are TRBV7-9 and TRBJ2-7, with the D gene call left open. The clonotype originates from a woman aged 40 to 50 with type 1 diabetes. Material: stem cell memory CD4+ T cells from blood. The label giving this sample's cell subset or site can be read as: stem cell-like memory CD4+ T cells. The bases read TGTGCCAGCAGCCAAGATAGAGCTGTGGGCGTCTACGAGCAGTACTTC. The resulting protein is CASSQDRAVGVYEQYF.